This record concerns one T cell receptor (beta chain) sequence. This sample stems from a study of control samples from healthy donors and cancer patients. Germline V gene lookup returns CDR1 MNHEY and CDR2 SVGAGI. The CDR3 contains 15 residues. V shed 4 bases and J 5 bases; nucleotides not matched to a gene: 9. Generated by immunoSEQ multiplex PCR, the TCRdb table keeps only in-frame clones and is missing some. The repertoire holds over 100,000 clones, with around 92% as singletons. Sequenced sample: blood. This TCR was recovered from a woman aged 50 to 65 in good health. The chain recombines TRBV6-5 with TRBJ2-5, with 8 bases matching TRBD1. In DNA, the CDR3 is TGTGCCAGCAGTTTGTTCGGGACAGGTGATGAGACCCAGTACTTC. Translation gives CASSLFGTGDETQYF.